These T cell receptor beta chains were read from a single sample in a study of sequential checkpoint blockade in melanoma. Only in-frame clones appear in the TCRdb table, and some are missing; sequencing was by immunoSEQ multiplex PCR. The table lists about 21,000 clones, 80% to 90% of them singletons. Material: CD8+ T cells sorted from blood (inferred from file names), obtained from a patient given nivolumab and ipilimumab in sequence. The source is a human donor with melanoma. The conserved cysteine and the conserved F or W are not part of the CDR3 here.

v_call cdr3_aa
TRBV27 ASSPRLRISYEQY
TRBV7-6 ASSSKAGETDTQY
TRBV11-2 ASSLSGGDAYEQY
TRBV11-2 ASSLDPGSNTEAF
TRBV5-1 ASSLYAREDEKLF
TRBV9 ASSVGGQLTNYGYT
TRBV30 AWRLDRGTEAF
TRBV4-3 ASSHGQGRETEAF
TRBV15 ATSNGQVNSNQPQH
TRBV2 AAGQESTNEKLF
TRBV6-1 VSSYRGLSYEQY
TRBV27 ASSPHPGTDTQY
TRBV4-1 ASSQGQKPYEQY
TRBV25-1 ASSDHYSYEQY
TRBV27 ASSFSLGPGGSPLH
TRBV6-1 ASSEWTGMNQPQH
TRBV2 ASSEEARVRDQPQH
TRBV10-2 ASSDPPGYEQY
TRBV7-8 ASSLVKGAGEQY
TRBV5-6 ASRPRFPETNEKLF
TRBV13 ASSPPGGLGTEAF
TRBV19 ASASAGGAYEQY
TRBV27 ASSTWTGGGRRQPQH
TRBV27 ASRAFNRGTEAF
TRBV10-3 AISRGGNTEAF
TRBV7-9 ASSLGRGYEQY